One sample yielded the 4 T cell receptor beta chains listed below, sequenced in a study of shared clonotypes between healthy human individuals (TCRdb year 2020). Receptors were amplified or captured by the immunoSEQ multiplex PCR assay. The immuneACCESS repertoire file appears here via TCRdb, limited to in-frame rearrangements. These files lack a portion of the clones; in checked studies, under half of the deficit traces to unresolved V genes, and the cause of the others is not known. The sample data list around 2.1 million clones, and about 92% of these were observed just once. The ten largest clones add up to roughly 1.8% of the sample. CD8 naive samples were CD45RO-negative cells positively selected for CCR7, giving a CD45RA+CCR7+ population that excluded TemRA cells. Sequences were obtained from naive CD8+ T cells from PBMCs. The sample's cell subset or site label, in plain terms: CD45RA+CCR7+. Receptor source: a man aged 18 to 29 in good health. Some clones in this sample may be carry-over from other donors' samples.

The chain recombines TRBV15 with TRBJ2-7; D is unclear. Germline V gene data show CDR1 as LNHNV and CDR2 as YYDKDF (reference sequence). This CDR3 contains 12 residues. The V end lost 2 bases, the J end lost 6 bases, and 8 bases lay between the germline ends. CDR3 residues: CATSRHPSEQYF. CDR3 coding DNA: TGTGCCACCAGCAGACATCCGAGCGAGCAGTACTTC.

In its sample, this clone was seen a few times. The gene calls are TRBV9 and TRBJ1-1; 11 bases fit TRBD1. Germline V gene sequence: CDR1 SGDLS, CDR2 YYNGEE. The CDR3 contains 16 residues. V lost 3 bases and J lost 3; bases outside the gene matches: 7. The CDR3 sequence is CASSAWTGGKDTEAFF. As DNA, the CDR3 is TGTGCCAGCAGCGCCTGGACAGGGGGCAAGGACACTGAAGCTTTCTTT. The variable domain in full, with the rest retrieved from reference TRBV9 and TRBJ1-1, is DSGVTQTPKHLITATGQRVTLRCSPRSGDLSVYWYQQSLDQGLQFLIQYYNGEERAKGNILERFSAQQFPDLHSELNLSSLELGDSALYFCASSAWTGGKDTEAFFGQGTRLTVV.

The chain recombines TRBV4-2 with TRBJ1-5; D is possibly TRBD1 (6 bases). The CDR3 covers 14 residues. With 5 bases removed from V and 3 bases from J, the gap between germline ends came to 11 bases. Germline CDR1 reads LGHNA; CDR2 reads YNFKEQ. This chain's CDR3 is CASSEGVVNQPQHF. CDR3 DNA: TGTGCCAGCAGCGAGGGGGTGGTCAATCAGCCCCAGCATTTT.

In its sample, this clone was seen once. This chain links TRBV4-3 with TRBJ2-1, with D hard to call. This CDR3 is built from 14 residues. Looked up from germline, CDR1 is LGHNA and CDR2 is YSLEER. Trimming took 0 bases from V and 8 from J, leaving 11 bases between them. CDR3 sequence: CASSQEVGWDEQFF. The CDR3 nucleotides are TGCGCCAGCAGCCAAGAGGTGGGCTGGGATGAGCAGTTCTTC.